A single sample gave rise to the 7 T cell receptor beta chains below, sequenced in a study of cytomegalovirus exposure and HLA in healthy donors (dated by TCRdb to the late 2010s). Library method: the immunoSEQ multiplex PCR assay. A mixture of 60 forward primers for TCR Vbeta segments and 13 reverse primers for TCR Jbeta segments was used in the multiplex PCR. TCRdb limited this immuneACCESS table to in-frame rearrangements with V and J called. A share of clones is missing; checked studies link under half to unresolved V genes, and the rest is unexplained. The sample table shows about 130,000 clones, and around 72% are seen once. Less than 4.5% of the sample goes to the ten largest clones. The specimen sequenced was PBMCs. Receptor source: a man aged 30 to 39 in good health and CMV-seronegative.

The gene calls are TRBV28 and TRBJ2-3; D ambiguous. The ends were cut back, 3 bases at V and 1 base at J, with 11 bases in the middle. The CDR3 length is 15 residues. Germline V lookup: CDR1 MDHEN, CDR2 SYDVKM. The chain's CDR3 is CASSFLDPGTDTQYF. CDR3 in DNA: TGTGCCAGCAGTTTTCTAGATCCGGGCACAGATACGCAGTATTTT.

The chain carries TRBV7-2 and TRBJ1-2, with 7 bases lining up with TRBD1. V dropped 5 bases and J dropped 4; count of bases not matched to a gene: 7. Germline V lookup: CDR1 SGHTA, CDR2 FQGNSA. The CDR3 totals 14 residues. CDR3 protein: CASSPMTGSYGYTF. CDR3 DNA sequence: TGTGCCAGCAGCCCGATGACAGGGAGCTATGGCTACACCTTC.

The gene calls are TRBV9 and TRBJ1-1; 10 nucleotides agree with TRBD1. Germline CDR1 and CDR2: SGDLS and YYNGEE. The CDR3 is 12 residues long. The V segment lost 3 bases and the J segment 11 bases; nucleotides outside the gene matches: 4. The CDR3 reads CASSGDRGLAFF. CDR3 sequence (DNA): TGTGCCAGCAGCGGAGACAGGGGGCTTGCTTTCTTT.

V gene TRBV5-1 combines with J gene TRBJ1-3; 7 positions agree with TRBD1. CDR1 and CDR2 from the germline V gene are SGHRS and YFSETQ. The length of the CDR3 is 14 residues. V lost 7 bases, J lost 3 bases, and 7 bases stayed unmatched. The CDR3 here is CASSLTGVGNTIYF. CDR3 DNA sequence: TGCGCCAGCTCACTAACAGGGGTTGGAAACACCATATATTTT.

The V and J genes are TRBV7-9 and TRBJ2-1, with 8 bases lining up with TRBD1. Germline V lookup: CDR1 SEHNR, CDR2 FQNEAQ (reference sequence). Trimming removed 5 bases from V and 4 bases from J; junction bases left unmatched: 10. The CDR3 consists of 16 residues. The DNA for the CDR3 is TGTGCCAGCAGCGAATTCCTAGACAGGGGTTACAATGAGCAGTTCTTC. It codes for CASSEFLDRGYNEQFF.

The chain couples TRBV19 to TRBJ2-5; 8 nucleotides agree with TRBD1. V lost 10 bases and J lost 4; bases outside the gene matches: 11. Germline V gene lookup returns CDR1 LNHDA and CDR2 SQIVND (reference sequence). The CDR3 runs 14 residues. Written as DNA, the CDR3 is TGTGCCACTAAGAGACAGGGGAGTGGAGAGACCCAGTACTTC. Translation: CATKRQGSGETQYF.

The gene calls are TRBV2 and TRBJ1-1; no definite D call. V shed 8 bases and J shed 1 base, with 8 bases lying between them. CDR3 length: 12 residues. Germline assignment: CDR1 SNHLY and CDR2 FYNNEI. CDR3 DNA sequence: TGTGCCAGCGACACAGCGAACACTGAAGCTTTCTTT. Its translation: CASDTANTEAFF.